The 27 T cell receptor beta chains below come from one sample, sequenced in a study of cytomegalovirus exposure and HLA in healthy donors. A multiplex PCR was run with 60 Vbeta primers and 13 Jbeta primers. Using immunoSEQ multiplex PCR, the repertoire was profiled, and TCRdb retains in-frame clones only, with some absent. The table lists 120,000 to 150,000 clones, almost 80% of them singletons. The source material was PBMCs. Source of these receptors: a woman in her forties in good health and CMV-seropositive.

The chain joins TRBV11-2 to TRBJ2-3, with 7 bases lining up with TRBD1. This CDR3 has 16 amino acids. After removal of 1 base from V and 2 bases from J, the junction contained 6 bases not matched to a gene. Germline loops: CDR1 SGHAT, CDR2 FQNNGV. CDR3 sequence reads: CASSLGAGGYTDTQYF. CDR3 nucleotide sequence: TGTGCCAGCAGCTTAGGGGCAGGGGGATACACAGATACGCAGTATTTT.

V usage is TRBV28 and J usage is TRBJ2-1; 10 bases are shared with TRBD1. This CDR3 is 16 amino acids long. Trimming at V came to 6 bases and at J to 6 bases, leaving 11 bases not matched to a gene. Germline values: CDR1 MDHEN, CDR2 SYDVKM. CDR3 residues: CASRRIRDRGPNEQFF. CDR3 DNA sequence: TGTGCCAGCAGACGAATCCGGGACAGGGGTCCCAATGAGCAGTTCTTC.

The V and J genes are TRBV7-2 and TRBJ1-3; D call uncertain. The germline gives CDR1 SGHTA, CDR2 FQGNSA. This CDR3 is 15 amino acids long. The germline V and J ends were trimmed by 0 bases and 0 bases, with 6 bases remaining between them. The CDR3 DNA follows: TGTGCCAGCAGCTTAGCACTGAGCTCTGGAAACACCATATATTTT. Protein: CASSLALSSGNTIYF.

This clone was observed a few times. V gene TRBV19 combines with J gene TRBJ1-2; the D gene is possibly TRBD1 (6 bases). V dropped 6 bases and J dropped 0 bases, with 11 bases sitting between them. This CDR3 region has 14 residues. Germline CDR1 LNHDA, CDR2 SQIVND (reference sequence). This CDR3 reads CASRRDTSNYGYTF. In nucleotides, the CDR3 is TGTGCCAGTAGGAGGGACACTTCTAACTATGGCTACACCTTC.

V gene TRBV27 combines with J gene TRBJ2-5, with D hard to call. The J call may be in error: the DNA end matches TRBJ2-7 better. Germline assignment: CDR1 MNHEY and CDR2 SMNVEV (reference sequence). The CDR3 extends over 11 amino acids. CDR3 nucleotide sequence: TGTGCCAGCAGTTATCACTACGAGCAGTACTTC. Its translation: CASSYHYEQYF.

The chain recombines TRBV5-1 with TRBJ2-3; TRBD2 is a possible D gene (6 bases). The CDR3 is 16 residues long. Trimming cost V 4 bases and J 0 bases, with 15 bases left between them. The V gene's germline CDR1 is SGHRS and CDR2 YFSETQ. CDR3 region: CASSPTSRTSTDTQYF. CDR3 coding DNA: TGCGCCAGCAGCCCCACTAGCAGAACTAGCACAGATACGCAGTATTTT.

CDR3 nucleotide sequence: TGTGCCAGCAGCGTAGGGGGGCAGTCATATTCACCCCTCCACTTT. This gives the protein CASSVGGQSYSPLHF. The chain joins TRBV7-9 to TRBJ1-6, with a possible D match to TRBD1 (6 bases). The CDR3 has 15 amino acids. Deletions cut 5 bases from V and 8 bases from J, with 16 bases between. Looked up from germline, CDR1 is SEHNR and CDR2 is FQNEAQ (reference sequence). The variable domain in full, completed from reference TRBV7-9 and TRBJ1-6, reads DTGVSQNPRHKITKRGQNVTFRCDPISEHNRLYWYRQTLGQGPEFLTYFQNEAQLEKSRLLSDRFSAERPKGSFSTLEIQRTEQGDSAMYLCASSVGGQSYSPLHFGNGTRLTVT.

The J gene is TRBJ1-3, the V gene TRBV2; TRBD1 might be the D (5 bases). Germline CDR1 is SNHLY and CDR2 is FYNNEI. This CDR3 has 13 amino acids. Trimming removed 5 bases from V and 4 bases from J, with 9 bases in between. The CDR3, as DNA: TGTGCCAGCAGTCGGACACCGGGAAACACCATATATTTT. Its protein product is CASSRTPGNTIYF.

V is TRBV28 and J is TRBJ1-1; D gene ambiguous. The CDR3 consists of 14 residues. V shed 2 bases and J shed 0 bases, with 7 bases lying between them. CDR1 is MDHEN, CDR2 SYDVKM, per germline. CDR3 residues: CASSLVQMNTEAFF. In DNA form, the CDR3 reads TGTGCCAGCAGTTTAGTCCAAATGAACACTGAAGCTTTCTTT. Complete variable domain (other parts from reference TRBV28 and TRBJ1-1): DVKVTQSSRYLVKRTGEKVFLECVQDMDHENMFWYRQDPGLGLRLIYFSYDVKMKEKGDIPEGYSVSREKKERFSLILESASTNQTSMYLCASSLVQMNTEAFFGQGTRLTVV.

V is TRBV6-5 and J is TRBJ1-2; no clear D gene. Germline values: CDR1 MNHEY, CDR2 SVGAGI. CDR3 length: 13 amino acids. Trimming took off 2 bases at V and 2 bases at J, with 6 bases between the two ends. CDR3 in DNA: TGTGCCAGCAGTTACAGGGAGAACTATGGCTACACCTTC. This sequence encodes CASSYRENYGYTF.

This clone showed up just once. This chain links TRBV19 with TRBJ1-1; maybe TRBD1 (6 bases). Germline V gene data show CDR1 as LNHDA and CDR2 as SQIVND (reference sequence). The CDR3 is made up of 11 amino acids. Trimming left V 10 bases short and J 5 bases short, with 11 bases between. The CDR3 DNA sequence: TGTGCCATTAAACAGGGAACTGAAGCTTTCTTT. Residues: CAIKQGTEAFF.

V usage is TRBV5-4 and J usage is TRBJ2-5; TRBD1 is a possible D gene (5 bases). Germline V gives CDR1 SGHNT, CDR2 YYREEE (reference sequence). Trimming took off 1 base at V and 7 bases at J, with 8 bases between the two ends. The CDR3 is made up of 12 amino acids. In nucleotides, the CDR3 is TGTGCCAGCAGCTTGAGGGGTGCGACCCAGTACTTC. Its protein product is CASSLRGATQYF.

This chain links TRBV6-5 with TRBJ2-4; D uncertain. V was clipped by 0 bases and J by 3 bases, with 9 bases between them. The CDR3 runs 15 residues. Germline V gene data show CDR1 as MNHEY and CDR2 as SVGAGI. The CDR3 is CASSYSTEVKNIQYF. The DNA for the CDR3 is TGTGCCAGCAGTTACTCTACAGAAGTCAAAAACATTCAGTACTTC.

The chain is built from TRBV28 and TRBJ1-5; the D gene is possibly TRBD1 (6 bases). The CDR3 contains 13 residues. In germline, CDR1 is MDHEN, CDR2 SYDVKM. V was shortened by 7 bases and J by 5 bases, with 12 bases between the two germline ends. The CDR3 loop is CASMGHGHQPQHF. CDR3 in DNA: TGTGCCAGCATGGGACACGGGCATCAGCCCCAGCATTTT.

The rearrangement links TRBV6-6 to TRBJ2-1, with a weak D call TRBD1 (6 bases). CDR3 size: 16 residues. Germline CDR1 MNHNY, CDR2 SVGAGI (reference sequence). Trimming took 3 bases from V and 0 from J, leaving 12 bases between them. CDR3 in DNA: TGTGCCAGCAGTTATTGGGACACGAGCTCCTACAATGAGCAGTTCTTC. Translated: CASSYWDTSSYNEQFF.

This clone turned up a few times. Other DNA sequences from this sample encode an identical CDR3 as well. V is TRBV9 and J is TRBJ2-7, with a weak D call TRBD1 (8 bases). CDR1 and CDR2 (germline): SGDLS, YYNGEE. The CDR3 loop spans 14 amino acids. V dropped 0 bases and J dropped 7 bases, with 14 bases sitting between them. The CDR3 DNA follows: TGTGCCAGCAGCGTAGCTTACAGGGGGGGGGAGCAGTACTTC. It translates to CASSVAYRGGEQYF.

This chain uses TRBV6-5 with TRBJ1-2; the D gene is possibly TRBD1 (6 bases). The germline V and J ends were trimmed by 5 bases and 3 bases, with 7 bases remaining between them. This CDR3 comprises 12 residues. Germline assignment: CDR1 MNHEY and CDR2 SVGAGI. CDR3 in DNA: TGTGCCAGCAGTCAGGGGTACTATGGCTACACCTTC. This encodes CASSQGYYGYTF.

The CDR3 sequence: CASSSTGGNTEAFF. CDR3 nucleotides: TGTGCCAGCAGCTCAACAGGGGGCAATACTGAAGCTTTCTTT. The chain has TRBV7-3 and TRBJ1-1; TRBD1 matches at 9 bases. Germline CDR1 SGHTA, CDR2 FQGTGA. CDR3 length: 14 amino acids. V shed 4 bases and J 5 bases; nucleotides not matched to a gene: 5.

The chain recombines TRBV28 with TRBJ2-7; D may be TRBD2 (6 bases). With 7 bases removed from V and 2 bases from J, the gap between germline ends came to 12 bases. Germline lookup yields CDR1 MDHEN and CDR2 SYDVKM. This CDR3 has 13 amino acids. The CDR3: CASKVSGPYEQYF. The DNA for the CDR3 is TGTGCCAGCAAAGTTAGCGGCCCCTACGAGCAGTACTTC.

The chain links TRBV7-9 to TRBJ1-3, with no clear D. This CDR3 has 16 amino acids. Germline values: CDR1 SEHNR, CDR2 FQNEAQ (reference sequence). With 1 base removed from V and 3 bases from J, the gap between germline ends came to 13 bases. In DNA, the CDR3 is TGTGCCAGCAGCTTAGGAGTCGGGTCTCTTGGAAACACCATATATTTT. Protein product: CASSLGVGSLGNTIYF.

V usage is TRBV6-5 and J usage is TRBJ2-3, with D possibly being TRBD2 (7 bases). The CDR3 totals 15 residues. Germline loops: CDR1 MNHEY, CDR2 SVGAGI. The ends were cut back, 0 bases at V and 2 bases at J, with 9 bases in the middle. The CDR3 DNA reads TGTGCCAGCAGTTACTCTGGGGGGGCCACAGATACGCAGTATTTT. As protein: CASSYSGGATDTQYF.

The chain uses TRBV5-1 and TRBJ2-5; perhaps TRBD2 as D (6 bases). The CDR3 covers 14 residues. V lost 4 bases to trimming and J lost 2 bases, with 12 bases between them. In germline, CDR1 is SGHRS, CDR2 YFSETQ. The CDR3 here is CASSQGLTQETQYF. The CDR3, as DNA: TGCGCCAGCAGCCAGGGACTGACACAAGAGACCCAGTACTTC.

The chain links TRBV7-9 to TRBJ1-1, with D hard to call. The germline CDR1 and CDR2 sequences are SEHNR and FQNEAQ (reference sequence). Trimming shortened V by 2 bases and J by 0 bases, and 4 bases separated the two germline ends. The CDR3 has 13 amino acids. CDR3 in DNA: TGTGCCAGCAGCTTATCAGTGAACACTGAAGCTTTCTTT. This sequence encodes CASSLSVNTEAFF.

The rearrangement links TRBV5-4 to TRBJ2-3; 7 nucleotides align to TRBD1. The CDR3 loop spans 16 amino acids. The J segment lost 0 bases and the V segment lost 4 bases, leaving 8 bases of the junction unmatched. Looked up from germline, CDR1 is SGHNT and CDR2 is YYREEE (reference sequence). CDR3 protein: CASSRLGGLSTDTQYF. The CDR3 DNA reads TGTGCCAGCAGCCGTTTAGGGGGCCTTAGCACAGATACGCAGTATTTT.

This chain joins TRBV5-1 and TRBJ2-2; 8 bases fit TRBD2. Germline V gene sequence: CDR1 SGHRS, CDR2 YFSETQ. This CDR3 is built from 15 residues. V lost 6 bases, J lost 2 bases, and 6 bases stayed unmatched. The CDR3 is CASNWAGGNTGELFF. In DNA, the CDR3 is TGCGCCAGCAACTGGGCGGGGGGCAACACCGGGGAGCTGTTTTTT.

CDR3 DNA sequence: TGTGCCAGCAGCTTAATGTACGGGGCCTACGAGCAGTACTTC. Its protein product is CASSLMYGAYEQYF. This sequence joins TRBV11-3 and TRBJ2-7; tentative D call: TRBD2 (5 bases). This CDR3 has 14 residues. Trimming took off 2 bases at V and 2 bases at J, with 10 bases between the two ends. The V gene's germline CDR1 is SGHNT and CDR2 YENEEA.

The chain combines TRBV9 with TRBJ2-7, with 10 bases lining up with TRBD2. CDR3 size: 15 residues. The trim removed 3 bases at V and 0 bases at J, leaving 3 bases unmatched. Germline V gene lookup returns CDR1 SGDLS and CDR2 YYNGEE. The CDR3 DNA follows: TGTGCCAGCAGCGCCGGGACTAGCGACTCCTACGAGCAGTACTTC. It codes for CASSAGTSDSYEQYF.